What follows are 24 T cell receptor beta chains derived from one specimen sequenced in a study of blood T cells in healthy people across ages. PCR was performed a second time for about 6 to 11 cycles using a sample-barcoded 5' primer and a J-beta primer mix. Each CDR3 protein is one row after TCRdb ran MiXCR on the 5' RACE reads. Of roughly 1.7 million distinct CDR3 sequences listed, 30% to 40% are singletons. Material: blood. These receptors all come from a woman in her 30s in good health.

The chain couples TRBV12-3 or TRBV12-4 to TRBJ2-3; D may be TRBD2 (6 bases). This CDR3 spans 15 amino acids. V was pared by 5 bases and J by 2 bases, with 14 bases between. DNA of the CDR3: TGTGCCAGCAGTCGGACGGGGGATTTCACAGATACGCAGTATTTT. It is translated as CASSRTGDFTDTQYF.

The rearrangement links TRBV2 to TRBJ1-4; no definite D call. Trimming took 2 bases from V and 7 from J, leaving 5 bases between them. CDR1 and CDR2 from the germline V gene are SNHLY and FYNNEI. This CDR3 has 12 residues. CDR3 amino acids: CASSELFEKLFF. Here the CDR3 DNA reads TGTGCCAGCAGTGAATTGTTTGAAAAACTGTTTTTT.

This clonotype came up a few times. The CDR3, as DNA: TGTGCCAGCAGTGTAACAGGGACGATCTACAATGAGCAGTTCTTC. Protein: CASSVTGTIYNEQFF. The chain links TRBV6-1 to TRBJ2-1; TRBD1 is a possible D gene (6 bases). CDR1 and CDR2 from the germline V gene are MNHNS and SASEGT. The CDR3 consists of 15 residues. Trimming cost V 4 bases and J 3 bases, with 13 bases left between them.

This clonotype occurred a few times. The chain recombines TRBV6-6 with TRBJ2-5; maybe TRBD2 (5 bases). Germline CDR1 and CDR2: MNHNY and SVGAGI (reference sequence). Between the trimmed V and J ends, which lost 6 bases and 5 bases, there was a span of 13 bases. CDR3 size: 13 residues. CDR3 region: CASSRAVRETQYF. The CDR3 DNA follows: TGTGCCAGCAGCCGAGCGGTCCGGGAGACCCAGTACTTC.

A remark on this clonotype: Given the absence of the conserved phenylalanine or tryptophan at the CDR3 end, a read error is likely. The chain couples TRBV29-1 to TRBJ1-2, with D possibly matching TRBD1 (5 bases). Trimming cost V 1 base and J 9 bases, with 9 bases left between them. CDR3 length: 11 amino acids. Per the germline V gene, CDR1 is SQVTM and CDR2 is ANQGSEA. CDR3 nucleotide sequence: TGCAGCGTTGAAGGGGGCAGTAGCTACACCTGC. Its protein is CSVEGGSSYTC.

This clonotype has ten or more counts. J is TRBJ2-5 and V is TRBV5-1; TRBD2 matches at 11 bases. This CDR3 contains 16 residues. From germline, CDR1 is SGHRS and CDR2 YFSETQ. V shed 4 bases and J 3 bases; nucleotides not matched to a gene: 8. As DNA, the CDR3 is TGCGCCAGCAGCCCGTACGGACTAGCGGGCAAAGAGACCCAGTACTTC. Protein: CASSPYGLAGKETQYF.

This clonotype has a handful of counts. The gene calls are TRBV10-2 and TRBJ2-5; 8 positions match TRBD1. With V trimmed by 2 bases and J by 3 bases, 2 bases remained unmatched. CDR1 is WSHSY and CDR2 is SAAADI in the germline V gene. The CDR3 covers 14 residues. The CDR3 nucleotides read TGCGCCAGCAGTGAGGACAGGGGAGAAGAGACCCAGTACTTC. This sequence encodes CASSEDRGEETQYF.

V usage is TRBV14 and J usage is TRBJ2-1; D unclear. V lost 0 bases and J lost 2, with 14 bases in between. Germline lookup yields CDR1 SGHDN and CDR2 FVKESK. This CDR3 contains 17 residues. The CDR3 region is CASSQEDNSGTYNEQFF. CDR3 DNA: TGTGCCAGCAGCCAAGAAGATAATTCGGGTACCTACAATGAGCAGTTCTTC.

This clonotype was detected a few times. The chain has TRBV11-1 and TRBJ2-1, with D possibly being TRBD1 (6 bases). The germline gives CDR1 SGHAT, CDR2 FQDESV (reference sequence). The CDR3 is made up of 15 amino acids. Trimming pared 1 base from V and 6 bases from J, leaving 13 bases between. The CDR3 region is CASSLVGGQPNEQFF. In nucleotides, the CDR3 is TGTGCCAGCAGCTTAGTTGGTGGACAGCCCAATGAGCAGTTCTTC.

The chain's CDR3 is CASRDTGGPRVYNEQFF. In DNA, the CDR3 is TGTGCCAGCAGAGATACGGGAGGGCCCCGGGTCTACAATGAGCAGTTCTTC. The chain joins TRBV28 to TRBJ2-1, with TRBD2 matching over 8 bases. V lost 6 bases, J lost 3 bases, and 13 bases stayed unmatched. CDR1 is MDHEN, CDR2 SYDVKM, per germline. CDR3 length equals 17 residues.

The chain joins TRBV7-9 to TRBJ1-2; D call uncertain. The CDR3 runs 16 residues. CDR1 is SEHNR and CDR2 is FQNEAQ in the germline V gene (reference sequence). V gave up 0 bases and J gave up 4 bases, with 15 bases separating them. In DNA form, the CDR3 reads TGTGCCAGCAGCTTAGCGGGTTCCGAGAGTAGCTATGGCTACACCTTC. Encoded protein: CASSLAGSESSYGYTF.

This clonotype was counted a single time. The V and J genes are TRBV19 and TRBJ2-7; D gene uncertain. Per germline, CDR1 LNHDA and CDR2 SQIVND (reference sequence). The CDR3 loop spans 12 amino acids. Trimming left V 0 bases short and J 6 bases short, with 6 bases between. Here the CDR3 reads CASSIDHCEQYF. The CDR3 DNA follows: TGTGCCAGTAGTATAGATCACTGCGAGCAGTACTTC.

The chain couples TRBV29-1 to TRBJ2-5; D remains ambiguous. Germline CDR1 SQVTM, CDR2 ANQGSEA. The CDR3 has 13 residues. Trimming removed 2 bases from V and 0 bases from J, with 7 bases in between. The CDR3, as DNA: TGCAGCGTTGAAAGCCTGTACCAAGAGACCCAGTACTTC. Translating it yields CSVESLYQETQYF.

The rearrangement uses TRBV14 and TRBJ2-7; no clear D gene. Germline V lookup: CDR1 SGHDN, CDR2 FVKESK. The V end lost 2 bases, the J end lost 2 bases, and 16 bases lay between the germline ends. The CDR3 runs 16 residues. CDR3 sequence: CASSQYDKILPYEQYF. The CDR3 DNA is TGTGCCAGCAGCCAATATGACAAGATCCTCCCCTACGAGCAGTACTTC.

This clonotype was picked up a small number of times. The chain joins TRBV29-1 to TRBJ2-1, with D maybe TRBD1 (6 bases). The V gene's germline CDR1 is SQVTM and CDR2 ANQGSEA. Trimming removed 3 bases at V and 8 bases at J, with 20 bases between. CDR3 length: 15 residues. The CDR3 here is CSVDDSRGIGYEQFF. CDR3 coding DNA: TGCAGCGTTGATGACTCCAGGGGAATAGGGTATGAGCAGTTCTTC.

The chain links TRBV18 to TRBJ2-5; no clear D gene. The J call may be mistaken, given a closer DNA end match to TRBJ2-7. CDR1 and CDR2 from the germline V gene are KGHSH and LQKENI. The CDR3 covers 14 residues. CDR3 amino acids: CASSPPPGSHEQYF. CDR3 sequence (DNA): TGTGCCAGCTCACCACCCCCAGGCTCGCACGAGCAGTACTTC.

The chain joins TRBV7-9 to TRBJ2-3, with D unclear. Germline V gene lookup returns CDR1 SEHNR and CDR2 FQNEAQ (reference sequence). The CDR3 length is 14 residues. With 2 bases removed from V and 6 bases from J, the gap between germline ends came to 12 bases. CDR3 coding DNA: TGTGCCAGCAGCTTACCCGGAAATCTGGATACGCAGTATTTT. It encodes CASSLPGNLDTQYF.

This clonotype was seen many times. This sequence joins TRBV6-6 and TRBJ2-7; D is possibly TRBD2 (6 bases). Per germline, CDR1 MNHNY and CDR2 SVGAGI (reference sequence). This CDR3 contains 14 residues. V was trimmed by 0 bases and J by 2 bases, leaving 8 bases between them. The CDR3 DNA sequence: TGTGCCAGCAGTTACTCGGCGGGAACCTACGAGCAGTACTTC. Translating gives CASSYSAGTYEQYF.

This clonotype was counted a few times. The chain carries TRBV15 and TRBJ2-1, with D unresolved. Trimming took 2 bases from V and 0 from J, leaving 8 bases between them. The CDR3 runs 15 residues. Germline V gives CDR1 LNHNV, CDR2 YYDKDF (reference sequence). In DNA, the CDR3 is TGTGCCACCAGCAGACAACAGACCTCCTACAATGAGCAGTTCTTC. This codes for CATSRQQTSYNEQFF.

The CDR3 coding sequence is TGTGCCAGCAGTGAACTGCAGGGAGTTTGGGAGCAGTACTTC. Translating it yields CASSELQGVWEQYF. The chain links TRBV6-1 to TRBJ2-7; D is tentatively TRBD1 or TRBD2 (5 bases each). Trimming shortened V by 2 bases and J by 7 bases, and 15 bases separated the two germline ends. Germline V CDR1 and CDR2: MNHNS, SASEGT. The CDR3 has 14 residues.

This clonotype was seen more than once but under ten times. The rearrangement uses TRBV11-2 and TRBJ2-1; TRBD2 is a possible D gene (6 bases). The CDR3 extends over 14 amino acids. CDR1 and CDR2 from the germline V gene are SGHAT and FQNNGV. Trimming removed 1 base from V and 10 bases from J, with 14 bases in between. DNA for the CDR3: TGTGCCAGCAGCTTAGGGCGACTAGTCGGGGAGCAGTTCTTC. Translated: CASSLGRLVGEQFF.

About this clonotype itself: The junction does not match germline at one end; this may be a read error. This rearrangement joins TRBV7-9 to TRBJ2-7, with a weak D call TRBD2 (6 bases). The end of the DNA fits TRBJ2-5 better, so the J call may be wrong. Germline CDR1 SEHNR, CDR2 FQNEAQ (reference sequence). CDR3 size: 14 residues. CDR3 nucleotides: TGTACCAGCAGCTTAGCCAAGGCGGGGACGACCCAGTACTTC. Translating gives CTSSLAKAGTTQYF.

The rearrangement joins TRBV25-1 to TRBJ2-1, with 8 positions matching TRBD1. Looked up from germline, CDR1 is MGHDK and CDR2 is SYGVNS. Trimming cost V 5 bases and J 8 bases; bases outside gene matches: 17. The CDR3 consists of 17 residues. The CDR3 DNA sequence: TGTGCCAGCAGTTCCCGGGGGCGGGCAGGGGGCCGCCATGAGCAGTTCTTC. Protein: CASSSRGRAGGRHEQFF. The whole variable domain, filled in from reference TRBV25-1 and TRBJ2-1, reads EADIYQTPRYLVIGTGKKITLECSQTMGHDKMYWYQQDPGMELHLIHYSYGVNSTEKGDLSSESTVSRIRTEHFPLTLESARPSHTSQYLCASSSRGRAGGRHEQFFGPGTRLTVL.

About this clonotype: The junction shows a germline mismatch at one end, possibly a read error. The chain has TRBV20-1 and TRBJ2-1; 10 nucleotides align to TRBD2. Germline lookup yields CDR1 DFQATT and CDR2 SNEGSKA (reference sequence). The CDR3 length is 16 residues. The CDR3: CSASELAGTSFNEQFF. CDR3 bases: TGCAGTGCTAGTGAACTAGCGGGGACATCCTTCAATGAGCAGTTCTTC.